This note documents a single T cell receptor (beta chain) sequence. Original processing methods: The assay estimated nucleated cells by amplifying reference gene primers. Profiled with immunoSEQ multiplex PCR; TCRdb holds only in-frame clones, not every one. The V and J calls and clone size were taken over from that table, and D and trimming were inferred from the DNA. The sample carries hundreds of thousands of clones, 88% recorded once. The CDR3 spans 15 residues. J gave up 6 bases and V 3 bases, and 7 bases lay outside the gene matches. Germline V lookup: CDR1 KGHDR, CDR2 SFDVKD. These data come from a study of blood T cell repertoires in COVID-19. Study at large: Researchers got acute and convalescent COVID-19 samples from the United States, Italy and Spain. Sources were T cells, B-cell-depleted T cells, or PBMCs; the material itself was cDNA or gDNA.

This sequence originates from a woman in her 70s with COVID-19, enrolled during active disease. The sample comprised peripheral blood. V usage is TRBV24-1 and J usage is TRBJ1-2; 9 bases are shared with TRBD1. The CDR3 here is CATSDPGQGINGYTF. For the CDR3, the DNA is TGTGCCACCAGTGATCCGGGACAGGGAATCAATGGCTACACCTTC.